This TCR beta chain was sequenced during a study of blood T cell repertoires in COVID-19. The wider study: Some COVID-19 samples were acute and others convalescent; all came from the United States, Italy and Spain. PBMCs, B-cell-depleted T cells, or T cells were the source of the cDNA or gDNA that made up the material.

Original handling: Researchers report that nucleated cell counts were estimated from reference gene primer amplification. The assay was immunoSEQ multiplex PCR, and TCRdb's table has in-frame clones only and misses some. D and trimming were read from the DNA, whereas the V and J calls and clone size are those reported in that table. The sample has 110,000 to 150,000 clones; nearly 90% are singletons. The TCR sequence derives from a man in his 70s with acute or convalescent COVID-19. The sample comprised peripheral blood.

CDR3 sequence: CASSPRQGAGETQYF. The CDR3 DNA sequence: TGTGCCAGCAGCCCCCGACAGGGGGCTGGGGAGACCCAGTACTTC. The chain links TRBV9 to TRBJ2-5; TRBD1 matches 10 bases. The CDR3 loop spans 15 amino acids. Per the germline V gene, CDR1 is SGDLS and CDR2 is YYNGEE. J gave up 5 bases and V 4 bases, and 8 bases lay outside the gene matches.